What follows are 18 T cell receptor beta chains derived from one specimen sequenced in a study of T cells in women clearing cervical HPV infection. Method: immunoSEQ multiplex PCR; TCRdb's copy keeps in-frame clones and lacks some. Its listing shows 49,000 or so clones. Material: blood buffy coat. All receptors come from a woman between 18 and 69 years old with a cervical HPV16 infection that either progressed to CIN3+ or cleared (not recorded which).

Remarks on this clone: The read stops 3 residues short of the end of the CDR3; the missing end is completed from the germline J gene. The rearrangement links TRBV9 to TRBJ1-2; TRBD1 is a possible D gene (6 bases). V was pared by 4 bases and J by 2 bases, with 18 bases between. CDR1 is SGDLS, CDR2 YYNGEE, per germline. The CDR3 is made up of 16 amino acids. The sequenced CDR3 bases are TGTGCCAGCAGCACAGAGGCAGGGGACGTAAACTATGGC. It yields the protein CASSTEAGDVNYG. The whole CDR3 is CASSTEAGDVNYGYTF.

Concerning this clone: The CDR3 goes on 3 residues after the read ends, and that part is filled in from the germline J gene. The V and J genes are TRBV30 and TRBJ2-2; the match to TRBD1 covers 8 bases. The CDR3 loop spans 13 amino acids. Germline V gene sequence: CDR1 GTSNPN, CDR2 SVGIG (reference sequence). Partial CDR3 DNA: TGTGCCTGGGGGACAGGTGGGAATGAAAAG. Translating gives CAWGTGGNEK. The whole CDR3 protein reads CAWGTGGNEKLFF.

As to this clone: The read terminates 3 residues ahead of where the CDR3 ends, so the germline J gene completes it. The genes are TRBV20-1 and TRBJ2-2; no firm D call. The V and J ends lost 5 bases and 0 bases respectively, with 10 bases between them. From germline, CDR1 is DFQATT and CDR2 SNEGSKA (reference sequence). There are 14 residues in the CDR3. The CDR3 DNA, read in part, is TGCAGTGCTTTAAGTACTGCGAACACCGGGGAG. Amino acid sequence: CSALSTANTGE. The CDR3, in full, reads CSALSTANTGELFF.

Concerning this clone: The missing CDR3 end, 3 residues past where the read stops, is filled in from the germline J gene. The chain employs TRBV2 and TRBJ2-2; the D gene is possibly TRBD1 (5 bases). CDR1 is SNHLY and CDR2 is FYNNEI in the germline V gene. The CDR3 contains 14 residues. The part of the CDR3 DNA that was read is TGTGCCAGCAGTGGGCCAGGGTATAATTCACCG. Protein: CASSGPGYNSP. The full CDR3 is CASSGPGYNSPLFF.

A remark on this clone: The read comes to an end 3 residues before the CDR3 does, leaving the germline J gene to fill in the end. The V gene is TRBV19, the J gene TRBJ1-6, with 7 bases lining up with TRBD1. Trimming removed 3 bases from V and 0 bases from J; junction bases left unmatched: 17. The V gene's germline CDR1 is LNHDA and CDR2 SQIVND (reference sequence). This CDR3 contains 21 residues. The CDR3: CASSIGATGDQMSSYNSPLHF. Partial CDR3 DNA: TGTGCCAGTAGTATTGGGGCAACAGGGGACCAAATGAGCTCCTATAATTCACCC.

Remarks on this clone: The CDR3 end lies 3 residues beyond the end of the read and is filled in from the germline J gene. This rearrangement joins TRBV5-1 to TRBJ2-5, with 10 bases identical to TRBD1. This CDR3 comprises 15 residues. J was trimmed by 5 bases and V by 3 bases; bases with no gene match: 7. Germline V gene data show CDR1 as SGHRS and CDR2 as YFSETQ. Partial CDR3 DNA: TGCGCCAGCAGCTGGGGGACAGGGGAAGGGGAGACC. It codes for CASSWGTGEGET. The whole CDR3 region reads CASSWGTGEGETQYF.

As to this clone: The CDR3 is cut off 3 residues early in the read; its end comes from the germline J gene. J is TRBJ2-7 and V is TRBV18, with a tentative D call TRBD2 (5 bases). CDR1 and CDR2 (germline): KGHSH, LQKENI. Trimming pared 2 bases from V and 3 bases from J, leaving 8 bases between. The CDR3 contains 13 residues. The CDR3 loop reads CASSPGLSYEQYF. The DNA read from the CDR3 is TGTGCCAGCTCACCAGGACTCAGCTACGAG.

Notes on this clone: Read coverage stops 3 residues before the CDR3 terminus; the germline J gene supplies the remainder. The rearrangement uses TRBV2 and TRBJ2-3, with D possibly matching TRBD1 (5 bases). Trimming left V 6 bases short and J 4 bases short, with 11 bases between. Germline lookup yields CDR1 SNHLY and CDR2 FYNNEI. The CDR3 has 13 residues. CDR3 loop: CASRDDRADTQYF. The CDR3 bases that were read are TGTGCCAGCAGAGACGACAGAGCAGATACG.

CDR3 bases read: TGTGCCAGCAGCTACCGGGGAGACAATGAG. Residues: CASSYRGDNE. The CDR3 in full is CASSYRGDNEQFF. V gene TRBV7-9 combines with J gene TRBJ2-1; possible D gene TRBD2, 5 bases. The read ends 3 residues before the CDR3 terminus; that terminus is restored from the germline J gene. Per the germline V gene, CDR1 is SEHNR and CDR2 is FQNEAQ (reference sequence). The CDR3 sequence is 13 residues long. Deletions cut 4 bases from V and 5 bases from J, with 9 bases between.

This chain's CDR3 is CASSREVLGNQPQHF. The sequenced CDR3 bases are TGTGCCAGTAGCAGAGAGGTGTTGGGCAATCAGCCC. This chain connects TRBV19 to TRBJ1-5; D unresolved. The read terminates 3 residues ahead of where the CDR3 ends, so the germline J gene completes it. Trimming removed 6 bases from V and 2 bases from J, with 14 bases in between. The CDR3 extends over 15 amino acids. The V gene's germline CDR1 is LNHDA and CDR2 SQIVND (reference sequence).

With regard to this clone: The CDR3 is cut off 3 residues early in the read; its end comes from the germline J gene. The chain recombines TRBV6-1 with TRBJ1-1, with D possibly being TRBD1 (5 bases). The CDR3 sequence is 14 residues long. Looked up from germline, CDR1 is MNHNS and CDR2 is SASEGT. V lost 4 bases and J lost 6, with 15 bases in between. CDR3 residues: CASSGVGTRAEAFF. The CDR3 bases that were read are TGTGCCAGCAGTGGGGTAGGGACTCGAGCTGAA.

On this clone: The CDR3 is cut off 3 residues early in the read; its end comes from the germline J gene. V usage is TRBV30 and J usage is TRBJ1-2, with TRBD1 matching over 7 bases. The J segment lost 4 bases and the V segment lost 1 base, leaving 12 bases of the junction unmatched. The CDR3 sequence is 16 residues long. Looked up from germline, CDR1 is GTSNPN and CDR2 is SVGIG (reference sequence). The part of the CDR3 DNA that was read is TGTGCCTGGAGTGCCTTAACAGGGGAGGCTAGCTATGGC. Translating it yields CAWSALTGEASYG. The full CDR3 reads CAWSALTGEASYGYTF. Variable domain in full (rest from reference TRBV30 and TRBJ1-2): SQTIHQWPATLVQPVGSPLSLECTVEGTSNPNLYWYRQAAGRGLQLLFYSVGIGQISSEVPQNLSASRPQDRQFILSSKKLLLSDSGFYLCAWSALTGEASYGYTFGSGTRLTVV.

Comments on this clone: The read gets to within 3 residues of the CDR3 end, and the germline J gene fills in the rest. The chain links TRBV6-2 or TRBV6-3 to TRBJ1-1; D is possibly TRBD1 (6 bases). Germline CDR1 is MNHEY and CDR2 is SVGEGT. Trimming took off 10 bases at V and 0 bases at J, with 18 bases between the two ends. The CDR3 is 15 amino acids. Partial CDR3 DNA: TGTGCCACCTCTCGGGGGGGGGCCATGAACACTGAA. Its protein product is CATSRGGAMNTE. In full, the CDR3 reads CATSRGGAMNTEAFF.

Comment on this clone: The read gets to within 3 residues of the CDR3 end, and the germline J gene fills in the rest. The chain recombines TRBV7-3 with TRBJ2-7; TRBD2 aligns across 14 bases. V lost 2 bases and J lost 4; bases outside the gene matches: 10. The germline gives CDR1 SGHTA, CDR2 FQGTGA. The length of the CDR3 is 18 residues. The covered CDR3 bases are TGTGCCAGCAGCTTACTCGGTGGGACTAGCGGGAGTATTTACGAG. This encodes CASSLLGGTSGSIYE. The whole CDR3 sequence reads CASSLLGGTSGSIYEQYF.

As for this clone: The sequence runs out 3 residues before the end of the CDR3; the remainder is reconstructed from the germline J gene. J is TRBJ2-7 and V is TRBV19, with 14 bases identical to TRBD2. CDR1 and CDR2 from the germline V gene are LNHDA and SQIVND (reference sequence). The V and J ends lost 3 bases and 6 bases, in that order; junction bases with no gene match: 4. This CDR3 contains 15 residues. The DNA read from the CDR3 is TGTGCCAGTAGTATGACTAGCGGGGGGGCAGGCGAG. This sequence encodes CASSMTSGGAGE. The full CDR3 protein is CASSMTSGGAGEQYF.

As regards this clone: The read gets to within 3 residues of the CDR3 end, and the germline J gene fills in the rest. The chain links TRBV7-9 to TRBJ1-4; a weak D match, TRBD1 (6 bases). The CDR3 has 15 amino acids. Germline loops: CDR1 SEHNR, CDR2 FQNEAQ (reference sequence). The CDR3 protein is CASSQGSSYNSPLFF. The covered CDR3 bases are TGTGCCAGCAGCCAGGGGAGCTCCTATAATTCACCA.

Concerning this clone: The read ends 3 residues before the CDR3 terminus; that terminus is restored from the germline J gene. The chain joins TRBV18 to TRBJ1-5; a possible D gene is TRBD1 (5 bases). CDR3 length: 16 amino acids. Germline V gene sequence: CDR1 KGHSH, CDR2 LQKENI. V lost 1 base and J 3 bases, leaving 13 bases between the germline ends. The covered CDR3 bases are TGTGCCAGCTCACCACTGTCAGGGAAAATCAATCAGCCC. This encodes CASSPLSGKINQP. The full CDR3 sequence reads CASSPLSGKINQPQHF.

In regard to this clone: The sequenced fragment ends 3 residues before the CDR3 boundary, so the rest is inferred from the germline J gene. The rearrangement links TRBV12-5 to TRBJ2-3; 13 bases align to TRBD2. V lost 0 bases to trimming and J lost 2 bases; unmatched junction nucleotides: 5. The germline CDR1 and CDR2 sequences are LGHNT and FRNRAP. This CDR3 region has 18 residues. CDR3 DNA (partial): TGTGCTAGTGGTTTGGTAGGGGGACTAGCGGGATTCACAGATACG. Its protein product is CASGLVGGLAGFTDT. Given in full, the CDR3 is CASGLVGGLAGFTDTQYF.